The 8 T cell receptor beta chains below come from one sample, sequenced in a study of CD8+CD57+ T cells in acquired aplastic anemia. TCR beta VDJ combinations and CDR3 sequences were profiled from genomic DNA. TCRdb passed the reads through MiXCR, listing each CDR3 protein once. This table has around 170,000 distinct CDR3 sequences, about three fifths appearing once. Sequencing input: sorted CD4+, CD8+, or CD8+CD57+ T cells (not recorded which) from PBMCs. The source is a human donor in good health.

This chain links TRBV11-1 with TRBJ2-7; D call uncertain. Germline V gene lookup returns CDR1 SGHAT and CDR2 FQDESV (reference sequence). V lost 3 bases and J 3 bases, leaving 6 bases between the germline ends. The CDR3 covers 12 residues. CDR3 DNA: TGTGCCAGCAGCTTTGGCGACTACGAGCAGTACTTC. It yields the protein CASSFGDYEQYF.

This sequence joins TRBV20-1 and TRBJ1-1; D might be TRBD1 (5 bases). The V end lost 1 base, the J end lost 5 bases, and 11 bases lay between the germline ends. This CDR3 contains 13 residues. The germline CDR1 and CDR2 sequences are DFQATT and SNEGSKA (reference sequence). This CDR3 is CSARAGVLTEAFF. In nucleotides, the CDR3 is TGCAGTGCTAGAGCGGGGGTCTTGACTGAAGCTTTCTTT.

J is TRBJ1-5 and V is TRBV12-3 or TRBV12-4; D is uncertain. The CDR3 contains 12 residues. Trimming took 4 bases from V and 5 from J, leaving 6 bases between them. CDR3 region: CASSSDHQPQHF. The CDR3, as DNA: TGTGCCAGCAGTTCCGATCATCAGCCCCAGCATTTT.

With regard to this clonotype: Mismatch with germline at one junction end may stem from a read error. The V and J genes are TRBV20-1 and TRBJ1-2; no firm D call. This CDR3 is 13 amino acids long. Germline CDR1 and CDR2: DFQATT and SNEGSKA (reference sequence). The CDR3 region is CSASYRANHGYTF. DNA for the CDR3: TGCAGTGCTAGTTACCGGGCTAACCATGGCTACACCTTC.

This chain connects TRBV29-1 to TRBJ2-7; D is unclear. V lost 5 bases and J lost 3, with 11 bases in between. This CDR3 has 12 residues. Germline-derived CDR1 and CDR2 are SQVTM and ANQGSEA. In DNA form, the CDR3 reads TGCAGCGTTATTCGGGCAGGCTACGAGCAGTACTTC. Translation: CSVIRAGYEQYF.

V gene TRBV12-3 or TRBV12-4 combines with J gene TRBJ2-1; TRBD2 matches 14 bases. After removal of 5 bases from V and 7 bases from J, the junction contained 7 bases not matched to a gene. The CDR3 has 16 amino acids. The CDR3 DNA reads as TGTGCCAGCAGTCCCGGGACTAGCGGGAGATTTAATGAGCAGTTCTTC. It encodes CASSPGTSGRFNEQFF.

Only a few counts were recorded for this clonotype. The rearrangement links TRBV20-1 to TRBJ1-5, with D uncertain. The CDR3 is 15 residues long. The V gene lost 6 bases and the J gene lost 1 base, with 16 bases spanning the gap. Germline V gives CDR1 DFQATT, CDR2 SNEGSKA (reference sequence). Here the CDR3 reads CSATPTVLSNQPQHF. Here the CDR3 DNA reads TGCAGTGCGACGCCCACGGTGTTGAGCAATCAGCCCCAGCATTTT.

The CDR3 here is CASSAGGALNNEQFF. The CDR3 coding sequence is TGTGCCAGCAGCGCCGGGGGGGCCCTGAACAATGAGCAGTTCTTC. The chain employs TRBV13 and TRBJ2-1; 8 bases agree with TRBD2. The CDR3 consists of 15 residues. CDR1 is PRHDT, CDR2 FYEKMQ, per germline (reference sequence). V trimming: 5 bases; J trimming: 5 bases; junction bases outside the gene matches: 8.